This T cell receptor beta chain was found in a study of blood T cell repertoires in COVID-19 (dated by TCRdb to about 2020). Regarding the complete study: Samples covering the acute and convalescent phases of COVID-19 were provided by collaborators in the United States, Italy and Spain. Where HLA class I and class II types were available, the types were taken from metadata supplied by the sample provider, not from assay-based typing. Subjects who had been exposed to COVID-19, were actively infected with it, or had recovered from it provided the deeply sampled blood TCRbeta repertoires that made up the dataset. The repertoires were released in a freely available public database meant as a resource for research on the immune response to SARS-CoV-2. Sample metadata almost always included a de-identified subject ID, COVID-19 status, age in years and sex. The material from the prospective study consisted of cDNA or gDNA derived from T cells, B-cell-depleted T cells, or PBMCs. The samples were drawn from the first 160 participants of the ongoing ImmuneRACE study and from 1,254 subjects provided by 6 global collaborators.

With respect to this clone: Which antigen it targets is not known. Base quality data are lacking; no much larger clone is found one base away.

V lost 0 bases and J lost 8 bases, and the count of bases not matched to a germline gene is 7. The CDR3 sequence holds 16 residues, the cysteine and phenylalanine included. Just CDR3 DNA is preserved here, 48 bases in frame from base 1. CDR1 and CDR2 are drawn from the germline V gene (reference sequence): SGHNT, YYREEE. TCRbeta CDR3 regions were amplified from genomic DNA using the immunoSEQ Assay, a bias-controlled multiplex PCR. The original pipeline was this. The number of nucleated cells in each sample was estimated by amplification of reference gene primers within the assay. To quantify the absolute abundance of each unique TCRbeta CDR3 rearrangement, sequence reads were collapsed and filtered. For each sample, productive Simpson clonality was calculated by taking the square root of Simpson's diversity index across productive rearrangements. In its TCRdb copy, this immuneACCESS table keeps in-frame sequences only and misses some clones. Where compared with another copy, unresolved V genes explain less than half of these, and the others have no known cause. D and trimming come from the DNA, and the V and J calls and clone size come from that table. Recorded for this sample are around 69,000 clones; 65% to 90% of them occurred a single time. The leading ten clones occupy roughly 25% of the sample.

On the study overall, not on this receptor specifically: How much clinical and demographic metadata was included differed by source and by participant, and the metadata was provided uncurated.

Whole blood was collected in K2EDTA tubes by collaborating institutions according to the institutions' own protocols. For TCRbeta analysis, collaborators shipped samples in one of three forms: frozen whole blood, isolated PBMCs, or DNA extracted from either of those sample types. The V and J genes are TRBV5-4 and TRBJ1-4; 10 bases in the junction line up with TRBD1. The receptor was derived from a man aged 50 to 59 with acute or convalescent COVID-19. Sequenced: peripheral blood. The CDR3 protein is CASSLAGTGEQEKLFF. The nucleotides read TGTGCCAGCAGCTTGGCCGGGACAGGGGAGCAGGAAAAACTGTTTTTT.